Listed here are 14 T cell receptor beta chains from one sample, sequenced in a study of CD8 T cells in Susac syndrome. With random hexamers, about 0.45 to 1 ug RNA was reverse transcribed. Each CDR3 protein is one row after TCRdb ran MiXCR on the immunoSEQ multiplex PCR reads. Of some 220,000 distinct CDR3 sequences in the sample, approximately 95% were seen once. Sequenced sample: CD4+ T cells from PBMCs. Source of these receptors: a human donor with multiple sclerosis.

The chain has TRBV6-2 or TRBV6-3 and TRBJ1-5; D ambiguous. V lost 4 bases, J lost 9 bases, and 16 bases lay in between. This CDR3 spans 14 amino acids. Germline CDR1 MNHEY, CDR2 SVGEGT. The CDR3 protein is CASSFGPLGVPQHF. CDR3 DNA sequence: TGTGCCAGCAGTTTTGGACCCCTCGGGGTGCCCCAGCATTTT.

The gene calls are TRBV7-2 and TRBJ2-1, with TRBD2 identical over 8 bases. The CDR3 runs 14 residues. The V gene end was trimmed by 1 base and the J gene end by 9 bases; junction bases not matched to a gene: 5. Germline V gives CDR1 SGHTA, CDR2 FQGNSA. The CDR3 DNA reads TGTGCCAGCAGCTTAGGGGACGGGGGGGGTGAGCAGTTCTTC. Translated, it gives CASSLGDGGGEQFF.

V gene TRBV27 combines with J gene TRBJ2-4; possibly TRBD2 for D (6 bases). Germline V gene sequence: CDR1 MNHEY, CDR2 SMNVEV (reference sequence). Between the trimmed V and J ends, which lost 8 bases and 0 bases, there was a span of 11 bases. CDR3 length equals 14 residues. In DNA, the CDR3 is TGTGCCAGCTGTAGCGGCCAAGCCAAAAACATTCAGTACTTC. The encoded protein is CASCSGQAKNIQYF.

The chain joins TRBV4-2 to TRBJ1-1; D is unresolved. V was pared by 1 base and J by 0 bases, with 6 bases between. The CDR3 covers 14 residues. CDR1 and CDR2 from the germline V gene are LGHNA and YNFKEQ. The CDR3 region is CASSQVTVNTEAFF. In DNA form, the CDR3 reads TGTGCCAGCAGCCAAGTTACGGTGAACACTGAAGCTTTCTTT.

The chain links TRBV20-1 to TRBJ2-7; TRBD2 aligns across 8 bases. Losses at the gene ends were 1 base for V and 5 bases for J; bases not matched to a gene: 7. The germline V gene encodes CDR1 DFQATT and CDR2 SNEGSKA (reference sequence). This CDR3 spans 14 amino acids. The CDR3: CSARGGGQTNEQYF. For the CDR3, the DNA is TGCAGTGCTAGAGGCGGGGGGCAAACAAACGAGCAGTACTTC.

The CDR3 loop reads CSVVTGAPVVSYGYTF. CDR3 sequence (DNA): TGCAGCGTTGTCACAGGGGCCCCCGTGGTTAGCTATGGCTACACCTTC. V is TRBV29-1 and J is TRBJ1-2; 7 bases align to TRBD1. V lost 4 bases and J lost 4; bases outside the gene matches: 15. CDR1 and CDR2 (germline): SQVTM, ANQGSEA. CDR3 length: 16 amino acids.

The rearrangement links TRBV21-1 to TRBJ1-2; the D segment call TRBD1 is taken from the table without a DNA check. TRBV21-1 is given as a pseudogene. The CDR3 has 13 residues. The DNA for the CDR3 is TGTGCCAGCAGGTACCCGGGCGGAGATGGCTACACCTTC. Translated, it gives CASRYPGGDGYTF.

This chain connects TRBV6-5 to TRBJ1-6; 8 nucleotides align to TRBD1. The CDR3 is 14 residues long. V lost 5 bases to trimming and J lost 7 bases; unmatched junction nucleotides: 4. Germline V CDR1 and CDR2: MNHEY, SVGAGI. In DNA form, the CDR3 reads TGTGCCAGCAGTGACACAGGGGGGAATTCACCCCTCCACTTT. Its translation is CASSDTGGNSPLHF.

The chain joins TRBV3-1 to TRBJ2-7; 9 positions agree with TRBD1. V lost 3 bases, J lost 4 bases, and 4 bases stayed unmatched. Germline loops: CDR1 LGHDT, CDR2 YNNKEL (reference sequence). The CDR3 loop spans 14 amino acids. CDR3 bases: TGTGCCAGCAGCCAGTGGACAGGGGCTTACGAGCAGTACTTC. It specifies CASSQWTGAYEQYF.

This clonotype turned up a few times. CDR3 residues: CAWSAYNEQFF. CDR3 DNA: TGTGCCTGGAGTGCTTACAATGAGCAGTTCTTC. The V call is TRBV30, the J call TRBJ2-1; the D is unclear. The CDR3 runs 11 residues. CDR1 is GTSNPN and CDR2 is SVGIG in the germline V gene (reference sequence). Trimming cost V 1 base and J 4 bases, with 2 bases left between them.

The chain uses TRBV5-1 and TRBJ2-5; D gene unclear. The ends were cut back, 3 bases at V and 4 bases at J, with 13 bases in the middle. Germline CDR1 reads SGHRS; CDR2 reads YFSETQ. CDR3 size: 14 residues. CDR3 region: CASSSTGPRETQYF. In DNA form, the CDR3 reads TGCGCCAGCAGCTCGACCGGGCCAAGAGAGACCCAGTACTTC.

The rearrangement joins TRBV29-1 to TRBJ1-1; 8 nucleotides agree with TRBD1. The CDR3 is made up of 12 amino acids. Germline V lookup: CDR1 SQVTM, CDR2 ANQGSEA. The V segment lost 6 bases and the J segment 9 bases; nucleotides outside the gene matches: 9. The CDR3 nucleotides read TGCAGCGTCGACAGGGGAGCTTCCCAAGCTTTCTTT. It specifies CSVDRGASQAFF.

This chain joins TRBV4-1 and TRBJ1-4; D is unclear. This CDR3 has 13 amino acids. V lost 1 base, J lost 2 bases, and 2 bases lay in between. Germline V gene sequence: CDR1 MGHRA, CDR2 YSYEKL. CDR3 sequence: CASSQVTNEKLFF. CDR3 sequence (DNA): TGCGCCAGCAGCCAAGTCACTAATGAAAAACTGTTTTTT.

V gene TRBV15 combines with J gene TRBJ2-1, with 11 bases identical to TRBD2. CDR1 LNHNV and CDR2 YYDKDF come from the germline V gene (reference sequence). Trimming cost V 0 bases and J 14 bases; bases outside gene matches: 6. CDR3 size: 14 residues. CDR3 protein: CATSREGLAGRKFF. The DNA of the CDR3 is TGTGCCACCAGCAGAGAAGGACTAGCGGGTAGAAAGTTCTTC.